This T cell receptor (beta chain) was sequenced during a study of molecular identifiers for immune sequencing clone quantification. Findings of the study overall: Whereas clones above 20 RNA copies held under 1% of naive-cell molecules, they held over 98% of effector molecules.

In this sample, this clonotype turned up a few times. The antigen is unknown. V dropped 2 bases and J dropped 9 bases, with 20 bases sitting between them. Per the germline V gene, CDR1 is MDHEN and CDR2 is SYDVKM. CDR3 length equals 16 residues. Methods described previously, with TCR primers listed, were used for bulk TCR libraries. From the PCR reads, TCRdb called clonotypes with MiXCR, one entry per CDR3 protein. The top ten clones hold about 0.8% of a sample with about 500,000 distinct CDR3 sequences, 20% to 25% of them seen once. The sample taken for sequencing was naive CD8+ T cells from blood, with Jurkat cell RNA spiked in. Subset in this sample: FACS-sorted CD8+CD4-CCR7+CD45RA+ naive T cells. This sequence joins TRBV28 and TRBJ2-1, with D possibly TRBD2 on 5 matching bases. This clonotype was obtained from a human donor in good health. Some libraries in this study had Jurkat cell RNA spiked in. DNA for the CDR3: TGTGCCAGCAGTTTAATTCCGAGCGGAAGAAATGTTGAGCAGTTCTTC. Amino acid sequence: CASSLIPSGRNVEQFF.